These 15 T cell receptor beta chains originate from one sample sequenced in a study of shared clonotypes between healthy human individuals. TCRdb keeps only in-frame clones here, not all; method: immunoSEQ multiplex PCR. The profile shows some 380,000 clones, roughly 96% of them singletons. Input material: memory CD8+ T cells sorted from blood. Subset of the sample: CD45RO+ cells pooled with CCR7-negative TemRA cells. The origin of the receptors is a man under 40 in good health.

The chain employs TRBV7-9 and TRBJ2-5; 8 bases match TRBD1. The CDR3 spans 17 residues. In germline, CDR1 is SEHNR, CDR2 FQNEAQ (reference sequence). The J segment lost 3 bases and the V segment lost 5 bases, leaving 14 bases of the junction unmatched. CDR3 coding DNA: TGTGCCAGCAGCCACCCCGAAAAGGACAGGGTGGAAGAGACCCAGTACTTC. Translation gives CASSHPEKDRVEETQYF.

The chain links TRBV19 to TRBJ1-5; D is perhaps TRBD1 (6 bases). Trimming cost V 5 bases and J 5 bases, with 19 bases left between them. This CDR3 has 16 amino acids. Germline loops: CDR1 LNHDA, CDR2 SQIVND (reference sequence). The CDR3 loop reads CASSHLGQMGYQPQHF. The CDR3 DNA is TGTGCCAGTAGTCATTTAGGACAGATGGGATATCAGCCCCAGCATTTT.

This sequence joins TRBV6-1 and TRBJ2-3; TRBD2 is a possible D gene (6 bases). The CDR3 contains 12 residues. The germline gives CDR1 MNHNS, CDR2 SASEGT. The V gene lost 0 bases and the J gene lost 11 bases, with 9 bases spanning the gap. The CDR3 region is CASSEAPGVQYF. CDR3 DNA sequence: TGTGCCAGCAGTGAAGCCCCGGGGGTGCAGTATTTT.

The chain combines TRBV5-1 with TRBJ2-1; D may correspond to TRBD1 or TRBD2 (6 bases each). Trimming cost V 8 bases and J 3 bases, with 27 bases left between them. The CDR3 has 18 amino acids. CDR1 and CDR2 from the germline V gene are SGHRS and YFSETQ. DNA for the CDR3: TGCGCCAGTGCGACCCGGGGGCTAGCTGGCAGAAGCTACAATGAGCAGTTCTTC. Translated, it gives CASATRGLAGRSYNEQFF.

This clone was counted only a few times. The chain recombines TRBV27 with TRBJ2-7; TRBD1 might be the D (6 bases). Germline lookup yields CDR1 MNHEY and CDR2 SMNVEV (reference sequence). Trimming removed 4 bases at V and 4 bases at J, with 11 bases between. This CDR3 contains 13 residues. CDR3 in DNA: TGTGCCAGCAGTTACGGGACACAGTACGAGCAGTACTTC. Its protein is CASSYGTQYEQYF.

The CDR3, as DNA: TGTGCCAGCAGCCCTAGTAACAATGAGCAGTTCTTC. It specifies CASSPSNNEQFF. This chain joins TRBV11-2 and TRBJ2-1, with D unresolved. V lost 5 bases to trimming and J lost 5 bases, with 7 bases between them. Germline V gene lookup returns CDR1 SGHAT and CDR2 FQNNGV. The CDR3 consists of 12 residues.

The chain combines TRBV18 with TRBJ2-7, with 7 bases that match TRBD2. This CDR3 has 15 residues. V dropped 5 bases and J dropped 3; count of bases not matched to a gene: 10. Germline V gene sequence: CDR1 KGHSH, CDR2 LQKENI. CDR3 in DNA: TGTGCCAGCTCATCCACAGCGGGAACGGTCTACGAGCAGTACTTC. Residues: CASSSTAGTVYEQYF. Together with reference TRBV18 and TRBJ2-7, the CDR3 gives the full variable domain: NAGVMQNPRHLVRRRGQEARLRCSPMKGHSHVYWYRQLPEEGLKFMVYLQKENIIDESGMPKERFSAEFPKEGPSILRIQQVVRGDSAAYFCASSSTAGTVYEQYFGPGTRLTVT.

This clone has more than one count but fewer than ten. The chain is built from TRBV29-1 and TRBJ1-1; no reliable D call. CDR1 and CDR2 (germline): SQVTM, ANQGSEA. The CDR3 length is 11 residues. V was cut by 7 bases and J by 1 base, with 7 bases left in between. CDR3 loop: CSAQRNTEAFF. As DNA, the CDR3 is TGCAGCGCCCAGAGGAACACTGAAGCTTTCTTT.

The rearrangement links TRBV29-1 to TRBJ1-2, with D unresolved. Trimming took off 4 bases at V and 1 base at J, with 7 bases between the two ends. CDR1 is SQVTM and CDR2 is ANQGSEA in the germline V gene. CDR3 size: 12 residues. The CDR3 protein is CSVVIHNYGYTF. CDR3 bases: TGCAGCGTTGTCATACATAACTATGGCTACACCTTC.

The V gene is TRBV19, the J gene TRBJ1-2; the match to TRBD1 covers 7 bases. CDR3 length: 14 residues. V gave up 5 bases and J gave up 4 bases; unmatched junction bases: 7. In germline, CDR1 is LNHDA, CDR2 SQIVND (reference sequence). The CDR3 reads CASSPAGQIYGYTF. As DNA, the CDR3 is TGTGCCAGTAGTCCCGCGGGACAGATCTATGGCTACACCTTC. The full variable domain, completed using reference TRBV19 and TRBJ1-2, is DGGITQSPKYLFRKEGQNVTLSCEQNLNHDAMYWYRQDPGQGLRLIYYSQIVNDFQKGDIAEGYSVSREKKESFPLTVTSAQKNPTAFYLCASSPAGQIYGYTFGSGTRLTVV.

This clone was picked up one time. J is TRBJ2-5 and V is TRBV6-6; D gene unclear. CDR3 size: 11 residues. Germline V gene lookup returns CDR1 MNHNY and CDR2 SVGAGI (reference sequence). V lost 5 bases to trimming and J lost 5 bases, with 6 bases between them. In DNA, the CDR3 is TGTGCCAGCAGTCTTGGGGAGACCCAGTACTTC. This sequence encodes CASSLGETQYF.

The genes are TRBV5-8 and TRBJ1-1, with D unclear. Germline V CDR1 and CDR2: SGHTS, YDEGEE. V was cut by 2 bases and J by 5 bases, with 10 bases left in between. The CDR3 is 13 residues long. CDR3 sequence reads: CASSFYGVTEAFF. The DNA for the CDR3 is TGTGCCAGCAGCTTTTATGGGGTGACTGAAGCTTTCTTT.

V gene TRBV7-9 combines with J gene TRBJ2-2; unclear D gene. The CDR3 has 16 residues. V lost 5 bases and J 2 bases, leaving 15 bases between the germline ends. CDR1 and CDR2 from the germline V gene are SEHNR and FQNEAQ (reference sequence). The CDR3 spells CASSPSLRPNTGELFF. CDR3 DNA: TGTGCCAGCAGCCCCTCCCTTAGGCCTAACACCGGGGAGCTGTTTTTT. Together with reference TRBV7-9 and TRBJ2-2, the CDR3 gives the full variable domain: DTGVSQNPRHKITKRGQNVTFRCDPISEHNRLYWYRQTLGQGPEFLTYFQNEAQLEKSRLLSDRFSAERPKGSFSTLEIQRTEQGDSAMYLCASSPSLRPNTGELFFGEGSRLTVL.

This clone came up once. The chain carries TRBV30 and TRBJ2-1; TRBD2 aligns across 12 bases. Trimming at V came to 3 bases and at J to 7 bases, leaving 7 bases not matched to a gene. The germline gives CDR1 GTSNPN, CDR2 SVGIG (reference sequence). This CDR3 comprises 15 residues. CDR3 sequence: CAWSRGGLAGNEQFF. The CDR3 nucleotides are TGTGCCTGGAGCCGAGGAGGACTAGCGGGAAATGAGCAGTTCTTC. The full variable domain, in which reference TRBV30 and TRBJ2-1 provide the parts outside the CDR3, is SQTIHQWPATLVQPVGSPLSLECTVEGTSNPNLYWYRQAAGRGLQLLFYSVGIGQISSEVPQNLSASRPQDRQFILSSKKLLLSDSGFYLCAWSRGGLAGNEQFFGPGTRLTVL.

V is TRBV10-1 and J is TRBJ2-7, with 10 bases identical to TRBD2. The junction had 12 bases not matched to a gene; V was cut back by 6 bases and J by 4 bases. The germline V gene has CDR1 WNHNN and CDR2 SYGVQD (reference sequence). The CDR3 extends over 16 amino acids. The CDR3 is CASSETRGTSAYEQYF. The CDR3 DNA sequence: TGCGCCAGCAGCGAAACAAGGGGGACTAGCGCTTACGAGCAGTACTTC.